Sequencing of this TCR beta chain was carried out in a study of identical twins. Study outcomes and limitations: Out-of-frame alpha sequences that twins shared showed excess low generation probability. While abundant cord blood beta clonotypes carried fewer insertions, memory repertoires showed no such pattern. Models underestimated out-of-frame TCR alpha sharing in monozygotic twins.

Looked up from germline, CDR1 is DFQATT and CDR2 is SNEGSKA (reference sequence). V gave up 4 bases and J gave up 7 bases; unmatched junction bases: 4. The CDR3 loop spans 14 amino acids. Each cDNA held unique molecular identifiers, and template switching gave it a universal primer site. TCRdb reprocessed the 5' RACE reads with MiXCR, giving one entry per CDR3 protein. This table has hundreds of thousands of distinct CDR3 sequences, around 6.1% appearing once. This clonotype appeared many times. Its antigen is not identified. The genes are TRBV20-1 and TRBJ2-1, with 13 bases matching TRBD2. Material: naive T cells sorted from blood. This TCR came from a man aged 18 to 29 in good health. The CDR3 reads CSAILAGGMNEQFF. The CDR3 nucleotides are TGCAGTGCTATACTAGCGGGAGGGATGAATGAGCAGTTCTTC.